The clone carrying this T cell receptor (beta chain) has ten or more counts. With 1 base removed from V and 10 bases from J, the gap between germline ends came to 13 bases. This CDR3 region has 13 residues. The germline gives CDR1 SGHDN, CDR2 FVKESK. This record comes from a study of human T cells and chemical hapten exposure. TCRdb redid the calling of the RACE reads with MiXCR, one entry per CDR3 protein. The data contain 85,000 to 100,000 distinct CDR3 sequences, 10% to 12% of them singletons. Regarding time point: pre-sensitization, week 0. Sample treatment: therapeutic diphenylcyclopropenone sensitization with weekly scalp DPC.

This clonotype was sampled from a woman in her fifties or sixties with alopecia areata. Some clones in this sample may be carry-over from other donors' samples. Sequencing was performed on whole blood, taken in connection with sensitization to the hapten diphenylcyclopropenone (DPC). The chain couples TRBV14 to TRBJ1-1; D unclear. CDR3 sequence reads: CASSQAQRRAAFF. CDR3 sequence (DNA): TGTGCCAGCAGCCAAGCTCAACGTCGAGCAGCTTTCTTT. The whole variable domain, filled in from reference TRBV14 and TRBJ1-1, reads EAGVTQFPSHSVIEKGQTVTLRCDPISGHDNLYWYRRVMGKEIKFLLHFVKESKQDESGMPNNRFLAERTGGTYSTLKVQPAELEDSGVYFCASSQAQRRAAFFGQGTRLTVV.